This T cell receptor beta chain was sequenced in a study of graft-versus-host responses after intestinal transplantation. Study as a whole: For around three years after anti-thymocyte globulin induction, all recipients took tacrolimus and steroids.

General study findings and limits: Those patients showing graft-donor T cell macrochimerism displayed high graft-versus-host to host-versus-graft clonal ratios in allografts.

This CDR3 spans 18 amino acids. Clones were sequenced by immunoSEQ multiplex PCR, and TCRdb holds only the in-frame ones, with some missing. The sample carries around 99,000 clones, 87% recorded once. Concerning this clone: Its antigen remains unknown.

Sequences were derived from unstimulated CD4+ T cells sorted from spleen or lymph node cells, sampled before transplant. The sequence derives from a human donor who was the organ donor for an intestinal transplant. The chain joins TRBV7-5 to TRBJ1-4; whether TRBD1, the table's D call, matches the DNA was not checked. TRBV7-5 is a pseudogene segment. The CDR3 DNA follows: TGTGTCAGAAGCTTAATACCTTTTCAGGGACAGGGTTTTGAAAAACTGTTTTTT. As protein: CVRSLIPFQGQGFEKLFF.